These 15 T cell receptor beta chains were all obtained from the same sample, sequenced in a study of cytomegalovirus exposure and HLA in healthy donors. 60 Vbeta and 13 Jbeta primers were used in PCR. The assay was immunoSEQ multiplex PCR, and TCRdb's table has in-frame clones only and misses some. The sample shows about 170,000 clones, 80% to 90% of them seen only once. Sequenced input: PBMCs. Source of these receptors: a woman between 18 and 29 years old in good health and CMV-seronegative.

The chain carries TRBV19 and TRBJ2-3; no definite D call. CDR1 is LNHDA, CDR2 SQIVND, per germline (reference sequence). The germline V and J ends were trimmed by 0 bases and 6 bases, with 10 bases remaining between them. The CDR3 loop spans 14 amino acids. The CDR3 DNA reads as TGTGCCAGTAGTATAGATCCGTCCTCGGATACGCAGTATTTT. The encoded protein is CASSIDPSSDTQYF.

The rearrangement joins TRBV6-1 to TRBJ1-5; D possibly corresponds to TRBD1 (5 bases). Germline V CDR1 and CDR2: MNHNS, SASEGT. Trimming pared 6 bases from V and 4 bases from J, leaving 10 bases between. There are 13 residues in the CDR3. CDR3 residues: CASRKQENQPQHF. The CDR3 DNA sequence: TGTGCCAGCAGAAAACAGGAGAATCAGCCCCAGCATTTT.

The CDR3 is CASSLPRSKETQYF. Here the CDR3 DNA reads TGCGCCAGCAGCTTGCCTAGATCAAAAGAGACCCAGTACTTC. The chain links TRBV5-1 to TRBJ2-5; unclear D gene. V was pared by 1 base and J by 3 bases, with 10 bases between. Germline V CDR1 and CDR2: SGHRS, YFSETQ. This CDR3 region has 14 residues. Looking up the rest from reference TRBV5-1 and TRBJ2-5 gives the full variable domain: KAGVTQTPRYLIKTRGQQVTLSCSPISGHRSVSWYQQTPGQGLQFLFEYFSETQRNKGNFPGRFSGRQFSNSRSEMNVSTLELGDSALYLCASSLPRSKETQYFGPGTRLLVL.

CDR3 sequence reads: CASSERGDSSDTDTQYF. CDR3 nucleotides: TGTGCCAGCAGCGAGCGGGGGGACAGTTCTGACACAGATACGCAGTATTTT. The chain has TRBV9 and TRBJ2-3; 9 positions agree with TRBD2. The CDR3 loop spans 17 amino acids. V lost 3 bases, J lost 2 bases, and 10 bases stayed unmatched. The germline CDR1 and CDR2 sequences are SGDLS and YYNGEE.

This chain joins TRBV28 and TRBJ1-1; no firm D call. The CDR3 is made up of 13 amino acids. Germline loops: CDR1 MDHEN, CDR2 SYDVKM. Trimming took 2 bases from V and 0 from J, leaving 4 bases between them. This CDR3 reads CASSLLVNTEAFF. Written as DNA, the CDR3 is TGTGCCAGCAGTTTACTCGTGAACACTGAAGCTTTCTTT.

This clone was observed a few times. V usage is TRBV5-6 and J usage is TRBJ1-2; no clear D gene. The CDR3 is made up of 13 amino acids. Trimming removed 5 bases at V and 4 bases at J, with 12 bases between. CDR1 and CDR2 from the germline V gene are SGHDT and YYEEEE. The CDR3 nucleotides are TGTGCCAGCAGAACCCCTCGAGCCTATGGCTACACCTTC. The encoded protein is CASRTPRAYGYTF.

The chain joins TRBV6-1 to TRBJ1-5; D remains unclear. This CDR3 spans 15 amino acids. V lost 1 base and J lost 1, with 8 bases in between. Germline lookup yields CDR1 MNHNS and CDR2 SASEGT. CDR3 sequence (DNA): TGTGCCAGCAGTGAAGGAAGGAGCAGCAATCAGCCCCAGCATTTT. Encoded protein: CASSEGRSSNQPQHF.

The V call is TRBV6-1, the J call TRBJ1-1; 7 nucleotides line up with TRBD1. Trimming removed 6 bases from V and 4 bases from J; junction bases left unmatched: 8. Germline V lookup: CDR1 MNHNS, CDR2 SASEGT. The CDR3 runs to 14 residues. In DNA, the CDR3 is TGTGCCAGCAGCCGACAGGGTGGAGGCACTGAAGCTTTCTTT. It is translated as CASSRQGGGTEAFF.

The V and J genes are TRBV6-5 and TRBJ2-5; 7 bases fit TRBD2. The closer fit of TRBJ2-7 to the DNA end suggests the J call may be wrong. Per germline, CDR1 MNHEY and CDR2 SVGAGI. The CDR3 covers 15 residues. CDR3 in DNA: TGTGCCAGCACTTTTGCCGGGAGCGGGGCCTACGAGCAGTACTTC. It translates to CASTFAGSGAYEQYF.

Regarding this clone: At one of its ends the junction is not consistent with the germline gene, which may arise from a read error. This chain joins TRBV27 and TRBJ2-7, with unresolved D. The germline CDR1 and CDR2 sequences are MNHEY and SMNVEV (reference sequence). This CDR3 comprises 16 residues. The CDR3 nucleotides are TGTGCCAGCAGTTTAGCCCCGAGAGTTGGTTCCTACGGGCAGTACTTC. Amino acid sequence: CASSLAPRVGSYGQYF.

This rearrangement joins TRBV7-8 to TRBJ2-7, with 14 bases aligning to TRBD2. The CDR3 length is 17 residues. V was clipped by 5 bases and J by 0 bases; unmatched bases: 6. Germline values: CDR1 SGHVS, CDR2 FQNEAQ. CDR3 sequence: CASSRTSGRLPSYEQYF. The CDR3 DNA sequence: TGTGCCAGCAGCCGGACTAGCGGGAGGCTTCCCTCCTACGAGCAGTACTTC.

The CDR3 loop is CASSLEASGKATQYF. In DNA, the CDR3 is TGTGCCAGCAGCTTAGAGGCTAGCGGGAAGGCGACCCAGTACTTC. The rearrangement joins TRBV7-6 to TRBJ2-5, with TRBD2 matching over 9 bases. Germline values: CDR1 SGHVS, CDR2 FNYEAQ. The CDR3 is 15 residues long. V dropped 1 base and J dropped 7; count of bases not matched to a gene: 7.

In its sample, this clone was seen once. The CDR3 protein is CASSSGTLAKNIQYF. The CDR3 DNA follows: TGTGCCAGTAGTAGCGGGACGCTAGCCAAAAACATTCAGTACTTC. The genes are TRBV19 and TRBJ2-4, with D perhaps matching TRBD2 (6 bases). Looked up from germline, CDR1 is LNHDA and CDR2 is SQIVND (reference sequence). V was clipped by 4 bases and J by 0 bases, with 10 bases between them. The CDR3 is made up of 15 amino acids.

The rearrangement uses TRBV6-1 and TRBJ2-2; tentatively, D is TRBD1 (5 bases). Trimming removed 9 bases from V and 3 bases from J, with 14 bases in between. Germline V gene sequence: CDR1 MNHNS, CDR2 SASEGT. This CDR3 has 14 amino acids. CDR3 region: CASERQGYTGELFF. CDR3 coding DNA: TGTGCCAGTGAAAGGCAGGGTTACACCGGGGAGCTGTTTTTT.

The chain is built from TRBV27 and TRBJ2-5, with a weak D call TRBD1 (7 bases). The better agreement between TRBJ2-7 and the DNA end casts doubt on the J call. This CDR3 contains 16 residues. The germline V gene has CDR1 MNHEY and CDR2 SMNVEV (reference sequence). The CDR3 nucleotides are TGTGCCAGCAGTGGCCAACCCAGGGGGAGGTCCTACGAGCAGTACTTC. Its protein is CASSGQPRGRSYEQYF.